The following is a T cell receptor (beta chain) sequence with its context. The antigen is not known. The record originates from a study of radiotherapy plus CTLA-4 blockade in lung cancer. Study-wide context: Disease control was achieved by 31% of patients, and objective responses by about 17%. Study conclusions and caveats: Response, reportedly, was best predicted by interferon-beta along with early blood T cell clone dynamics. Peripheral blood showed expansion of tumor-derived TCR clones after radiotherapy and ipilimumab.

V lost 6 bases and J lost 7; bases outside the gene matches: 8. The CDR3 is 14 residues long. The germline V gene encodes CDR1 MDHEN and CDR2 SYDVKM. Focal radiation plus CTLA-4 blockade with ipilimumab was given to patients with chemo-refractory metastatic non-small-cell lung cancer. Using immunoSEQ multiplex PCR, the repertoire was profiled, and TCRdb retains in-frame clones only, with some absent. The table has about 97,000 clones, about four fifths seen once. The J gene is TRBJ1-4, the V gene TRBV28, with TRBD1 matching 7 bases. The TCR originated in a human donor with non-small cell lung cancer who had a partial response to radiotherapy plus ipilimumab. Some clones in this sample may be carry-over from other donors' samples. This specimen was peripheral blood, taken from a patient treated with radiotherapy plus ipilimumab. CDR3 sequence: CASSSGTESEKLFF. The CDR3 DNA follows: TGTGCCAGCAGCTCCGGGACAGAGAGTGAAAAACTGTTTTTT.